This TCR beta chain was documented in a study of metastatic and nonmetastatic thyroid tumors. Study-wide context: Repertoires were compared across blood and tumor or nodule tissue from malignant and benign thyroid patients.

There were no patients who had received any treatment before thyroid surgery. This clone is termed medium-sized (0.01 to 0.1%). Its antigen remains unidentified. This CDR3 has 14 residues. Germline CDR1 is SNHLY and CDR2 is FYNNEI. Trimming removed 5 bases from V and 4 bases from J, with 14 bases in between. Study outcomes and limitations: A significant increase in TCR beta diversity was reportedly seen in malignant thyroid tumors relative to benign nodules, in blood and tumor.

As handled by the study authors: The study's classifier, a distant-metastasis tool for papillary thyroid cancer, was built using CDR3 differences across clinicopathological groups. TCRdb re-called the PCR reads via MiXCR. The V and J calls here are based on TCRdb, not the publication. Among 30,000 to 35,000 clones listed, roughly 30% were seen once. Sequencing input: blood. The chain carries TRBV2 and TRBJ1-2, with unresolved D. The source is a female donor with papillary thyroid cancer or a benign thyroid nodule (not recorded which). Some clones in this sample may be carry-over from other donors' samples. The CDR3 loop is CASSPLRGTYGYTF. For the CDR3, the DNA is TGTGCCAGCAGTCCCCTCCGGGGAACCTATGGCTACACCTTC.